This T cell receptor (beta chain) was found in a study of blood T cells in healthy people across ages. Overall study results and limits: Lack of knowledge of donor CMV status possibly confounded expanded clonotype changes. Without sorted subsets, naive and antigen-experienced compartments could not be conclusively compared. As age increased, TCR beta diversity per million T cells fell in a roughly linear fashion. Naive T cell percentage showed a strong correlation with the diversity of TCR beta.

CDR3 length equals 14 residues. Germline values: CDR1 SGHRS, CDR2 YFSETQ. Trimming pared 4 bases from V and 2 bases from J, leaving 13 bases between. Points on this clonotype: The antigen remains undetermined.

Then a second PCR, running roughly 7 to 12 cycles, was carried out with a sample-barcoded 5' primer and a J-beta primer mix. A single record per CDR3 protein comes from TCRdb applying MiXCR to the 5' RACE reads. The repertoire holds just over 1 million distinct CDR3 sequences, around 43% seen once, with about 19% in the top ten. This receptor was obtained from an older woman in good health. This rearrangement joins TRBV5-1 to TRBJ2-7; tentative D call: TRBD2 (6 bases). Material for sequencing was blood. The CDR3 spells CASSRELGAYEQYF. Here the CDR3 DNA reads TGCGCCAGCAGCCGGGAGTTAGGGGCCTACGAGCAGTACTTC.